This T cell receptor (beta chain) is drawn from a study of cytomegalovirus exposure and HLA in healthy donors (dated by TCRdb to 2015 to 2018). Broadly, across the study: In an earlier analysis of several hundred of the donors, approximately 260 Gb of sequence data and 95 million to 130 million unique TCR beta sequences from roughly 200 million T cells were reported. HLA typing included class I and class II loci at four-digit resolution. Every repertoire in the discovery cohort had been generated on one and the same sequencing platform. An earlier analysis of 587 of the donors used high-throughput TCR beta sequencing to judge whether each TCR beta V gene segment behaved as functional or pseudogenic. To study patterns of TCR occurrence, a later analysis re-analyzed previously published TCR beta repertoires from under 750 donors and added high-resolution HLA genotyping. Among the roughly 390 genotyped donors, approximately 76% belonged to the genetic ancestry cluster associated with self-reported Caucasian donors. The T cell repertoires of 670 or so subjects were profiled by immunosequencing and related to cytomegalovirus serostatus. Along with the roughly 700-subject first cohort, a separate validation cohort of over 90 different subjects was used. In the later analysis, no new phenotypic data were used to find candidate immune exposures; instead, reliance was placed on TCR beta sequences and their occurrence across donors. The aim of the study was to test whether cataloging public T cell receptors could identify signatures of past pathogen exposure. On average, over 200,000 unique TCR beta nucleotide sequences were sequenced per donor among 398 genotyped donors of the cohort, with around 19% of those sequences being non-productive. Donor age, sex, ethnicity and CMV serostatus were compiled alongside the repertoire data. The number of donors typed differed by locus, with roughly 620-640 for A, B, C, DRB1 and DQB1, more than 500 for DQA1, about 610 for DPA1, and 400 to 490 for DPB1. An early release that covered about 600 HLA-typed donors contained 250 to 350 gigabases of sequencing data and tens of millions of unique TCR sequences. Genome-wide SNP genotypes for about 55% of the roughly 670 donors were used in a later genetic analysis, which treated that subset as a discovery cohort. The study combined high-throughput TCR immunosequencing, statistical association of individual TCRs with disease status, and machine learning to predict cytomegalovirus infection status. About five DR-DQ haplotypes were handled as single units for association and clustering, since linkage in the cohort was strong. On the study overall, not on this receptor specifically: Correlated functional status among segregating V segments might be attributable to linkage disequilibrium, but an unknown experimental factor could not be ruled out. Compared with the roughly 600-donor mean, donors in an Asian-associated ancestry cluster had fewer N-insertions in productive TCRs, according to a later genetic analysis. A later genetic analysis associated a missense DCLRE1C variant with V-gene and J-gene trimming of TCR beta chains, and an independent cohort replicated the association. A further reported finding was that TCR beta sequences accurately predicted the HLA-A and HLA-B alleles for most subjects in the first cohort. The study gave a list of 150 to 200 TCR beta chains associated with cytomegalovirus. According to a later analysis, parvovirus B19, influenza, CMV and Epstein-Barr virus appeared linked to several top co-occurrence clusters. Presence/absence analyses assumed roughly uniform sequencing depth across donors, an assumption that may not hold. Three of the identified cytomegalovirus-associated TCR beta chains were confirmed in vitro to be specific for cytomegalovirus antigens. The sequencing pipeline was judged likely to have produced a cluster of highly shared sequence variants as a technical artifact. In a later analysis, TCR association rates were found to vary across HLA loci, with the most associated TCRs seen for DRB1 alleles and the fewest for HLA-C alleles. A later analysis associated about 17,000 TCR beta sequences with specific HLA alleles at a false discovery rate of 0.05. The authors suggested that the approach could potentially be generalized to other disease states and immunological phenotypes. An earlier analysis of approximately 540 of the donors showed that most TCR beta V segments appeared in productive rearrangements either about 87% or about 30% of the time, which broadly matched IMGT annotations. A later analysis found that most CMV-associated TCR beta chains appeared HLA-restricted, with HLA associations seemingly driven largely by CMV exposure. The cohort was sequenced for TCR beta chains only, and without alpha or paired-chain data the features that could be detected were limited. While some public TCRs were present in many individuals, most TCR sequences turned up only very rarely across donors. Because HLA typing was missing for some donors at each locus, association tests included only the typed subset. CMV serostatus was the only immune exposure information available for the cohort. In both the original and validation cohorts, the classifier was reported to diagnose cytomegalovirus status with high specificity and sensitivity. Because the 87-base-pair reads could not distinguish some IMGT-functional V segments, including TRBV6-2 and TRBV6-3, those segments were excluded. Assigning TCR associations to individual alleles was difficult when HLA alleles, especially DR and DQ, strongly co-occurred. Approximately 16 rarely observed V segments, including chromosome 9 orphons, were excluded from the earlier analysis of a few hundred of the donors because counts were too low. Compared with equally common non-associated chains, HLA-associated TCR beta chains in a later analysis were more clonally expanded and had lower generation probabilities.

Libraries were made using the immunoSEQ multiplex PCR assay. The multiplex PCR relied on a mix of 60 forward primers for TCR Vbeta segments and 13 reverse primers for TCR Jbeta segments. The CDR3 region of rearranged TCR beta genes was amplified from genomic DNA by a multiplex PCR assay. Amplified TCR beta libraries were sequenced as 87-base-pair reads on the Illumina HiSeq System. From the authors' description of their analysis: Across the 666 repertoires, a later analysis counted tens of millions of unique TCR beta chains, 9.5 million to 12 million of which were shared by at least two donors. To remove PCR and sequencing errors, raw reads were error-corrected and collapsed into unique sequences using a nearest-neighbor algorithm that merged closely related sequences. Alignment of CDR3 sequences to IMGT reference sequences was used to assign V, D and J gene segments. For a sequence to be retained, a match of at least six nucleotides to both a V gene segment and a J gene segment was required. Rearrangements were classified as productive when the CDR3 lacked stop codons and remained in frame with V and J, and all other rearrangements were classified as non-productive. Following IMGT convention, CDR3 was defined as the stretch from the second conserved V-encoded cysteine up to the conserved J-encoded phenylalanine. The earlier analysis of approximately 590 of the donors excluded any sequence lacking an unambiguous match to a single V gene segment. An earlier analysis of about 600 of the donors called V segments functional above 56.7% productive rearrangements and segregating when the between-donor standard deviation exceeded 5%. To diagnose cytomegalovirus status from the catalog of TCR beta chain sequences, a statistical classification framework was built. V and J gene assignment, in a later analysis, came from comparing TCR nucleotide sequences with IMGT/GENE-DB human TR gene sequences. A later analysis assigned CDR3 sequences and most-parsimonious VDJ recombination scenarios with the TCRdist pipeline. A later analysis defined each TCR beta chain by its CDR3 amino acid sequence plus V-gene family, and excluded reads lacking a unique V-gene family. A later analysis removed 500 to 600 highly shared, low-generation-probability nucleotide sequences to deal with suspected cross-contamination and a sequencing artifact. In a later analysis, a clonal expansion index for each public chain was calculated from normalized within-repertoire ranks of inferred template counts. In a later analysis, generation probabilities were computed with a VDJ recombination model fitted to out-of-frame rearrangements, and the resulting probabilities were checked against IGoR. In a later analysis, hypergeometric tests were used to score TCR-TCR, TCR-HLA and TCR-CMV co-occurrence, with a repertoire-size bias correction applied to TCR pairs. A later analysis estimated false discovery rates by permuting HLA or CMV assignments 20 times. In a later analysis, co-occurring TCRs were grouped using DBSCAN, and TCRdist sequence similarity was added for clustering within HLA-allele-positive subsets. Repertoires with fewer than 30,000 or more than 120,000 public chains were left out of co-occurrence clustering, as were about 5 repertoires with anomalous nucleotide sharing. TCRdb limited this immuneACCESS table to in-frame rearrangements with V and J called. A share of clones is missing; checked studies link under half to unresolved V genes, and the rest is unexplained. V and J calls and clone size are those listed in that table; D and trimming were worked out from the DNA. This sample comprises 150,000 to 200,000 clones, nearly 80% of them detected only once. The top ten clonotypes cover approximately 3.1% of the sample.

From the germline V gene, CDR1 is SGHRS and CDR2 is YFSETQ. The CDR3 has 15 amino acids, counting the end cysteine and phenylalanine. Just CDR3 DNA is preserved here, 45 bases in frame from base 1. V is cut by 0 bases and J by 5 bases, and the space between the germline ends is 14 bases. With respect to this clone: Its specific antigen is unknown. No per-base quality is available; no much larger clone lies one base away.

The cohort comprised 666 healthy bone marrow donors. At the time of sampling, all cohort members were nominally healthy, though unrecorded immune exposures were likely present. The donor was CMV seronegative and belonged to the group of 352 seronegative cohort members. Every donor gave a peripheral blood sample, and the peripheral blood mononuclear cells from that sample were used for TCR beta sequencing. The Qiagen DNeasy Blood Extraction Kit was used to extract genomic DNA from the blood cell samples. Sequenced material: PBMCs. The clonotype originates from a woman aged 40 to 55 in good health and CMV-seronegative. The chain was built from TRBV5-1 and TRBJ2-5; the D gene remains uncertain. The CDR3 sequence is CASSLDLPPLETQYF. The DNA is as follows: TGCGCCAGCAGCTTGGACTTGCCACCCCTGGAGACCCAGTACTTC.